The following is a TCR beta chain sequence with its context. These data belong to a study of CD8 T cells in Susac syndrome. Whole-study context: Patients with Susac syndrome who were sequenced included more than five with active disease and eight in remission.

Random hexamers primed reverse transcription of roughly 0.5 to 1 ug RNA. TCRdb used MiXCR to reprocess the immunoSEQ multiplex PCR reads, holding one entry per CDR3 protein. Found here are tens of thousands of distinct CDR3 sequences, 90% to 95% of them singletons; the top ten hold around 0.33%. The sequence was obtained from a human donor with Susac syndrome. The sequenced material came from CD4+ T cells from PBMCs.

The CDR3 protein is CASTAGINQETQYF. DNA for the CDR3: TGTGCCAGCACGGCAGGGATTAACCAAGAGACCCAGTACTTC. The V gene is TRBV7-9, the J gene TRBJ2-5, with D possibly TRBD1 on 5 matching bases. This CDR3 spans 14 amino acids. The V end was cut by 7 bases, the J end by 0 bases, with 12 bases between. Germline V CDR1 and CDR2: SEHNR, FQNEAQ (reference sequence).